Below are 18 T cell receptor beta chains sequenced from a single sample in a study of cytomegalovirus exposure and HLA in healthy donors. The PCR made use of 60 Vbeta and 13 Jbeta primers. The data were produced by immunoSEQ multiplex PCR, yet TCRdb's version contains in-frame clones alone and is incomplete. Of about 180,000 clones listed, roughly 84% are singletons. Input material: PBMCs. All receptors derive from a girl aged 2-10 years in good health and CMV-seropositive.

This chain links TRBV9 with TRBJ2-7; D is perhaps TRBD2 (5 bases). Trimming removed 2 bases from V and 4 bases from J, with 13 bases in between. Germline loops: CDR1 SGDLS, CDR2 YYNGEE. The CDR3 is made up of 14 amino acids. The DNA for the CDR3 is TGTGCCAGCAGCGTGGGAGCGGATCCGTACGAGCAGTACTTC. It codes for CASSVGADPYEQYF.

The chain employs TRBV5-1 and TRBJ1-1; 8 bases agree with TRBD1. This CDR3 has 14 residues. Trimming removed 0 bases from V and 7 bases from J; junction bases left unmatched: 5. The germline V gene encodes CDR1 SGHRS and CDR2 YFSETQ. The CDR3 sequence: CASSLVWTGSEAFF. As DNA, the CDR3 is TGCGCCAGCAGCTTGGTTTGGACAGGGAGTGAAGCTTTCTTT.

V is TRBV6-6 and J is TRBJ2-1; TRBD1 might be the D (5 bases). Trimming took off 2 bases at V and 1 base at J, with 9 bases between the two ends. Germline-derived CDR1 and CDR2 are MNHNY and SVGAGI (reference sequence). The CDR3 is 15 residues long. For the CDR3, the DNA is TGTGCCAGCAGTTACGGTAGGGGTTCCTACAATGAGCAGTTCTTC. Translated: CASSYGRGSYNEQFF.

V usage is TRBV5-1 and J usage is TRBJ2-5, with 9 bases lining up with TRBD2. Looked up from germline, CDR1 is SGHRS and CDR2 is YFSETQ. This CDR3 has 15 residues. With 1 base clipped from V and 5 bases from J, the junction kept 6 bases outside the gene matches. CDR3 coding DNA: TGCGCCAGCAGCTTGAGGACTAGCGATAGTGAGACCCAGTACTTC. Translation: CASSLRTSDSETQYF.

The chain joins TRBV20-1 to TRBJ1-1; D is unclear. CDR1 DFQATT and CDR2 SNEGSKA come from the germline V gene (reference sequence). CDR3 length: 11 residues. The ends were cut back, 3 bases at V and 14 bases at J, with 16 bases in the middle. In nucleotides, the CDR3 is TGCAGTGCTAGGGCGGACCGACTAACCTTCTTT. It encodes CSARADRLTFF.

This chain joins TRBV7-3 and TRBJ1-5; 7 positions agree with TRBD1. The CDR3 length is 20 residues. Germline values: CDR1 SGHTA, CDR2 FQGTGA. With 1 base clipped from V and 0 bases from J, the junction kept 15 bases outside the gene matches. CDR3 sequence (DNA): TGTGCCAGCAGCTTAAATGGGAGCCCCGGGACAGTTGATAGCAATCAGCCCCAGCATTTT. This sequence encodes CASSLNGSPGTVDSNQPQHF.

The chain has TRBV5-1 and TRBJ1-1, with a weak D call TRBD1 (5 bases). The germline gives CDR1 SGHRS, CDR2 YFSETQ. The length of the CDR3 is 15 residues. The ends were cut back, 1 base at V and 1 base at J, with 11 bases in the middle. DNA for the CDR3: TGCGCCAGCAGCTTGTCCGACAGAGGGAACACTGAAGCTTTCTTT. The encoded protein is CASSLSDRGNTEAFF.

The V and J genes are TRBV6-5 and TRBJ1-1; a possible D gene is TRBD1 (6 bases). The ends were cut back, 0 bases at V and 1 base at J, with 9 bases in the middle. The CDR3 contains 15 residues. CDR1 and CDR2 (germline): MNHEY, SVGAGI. CDR3 DNA: TGTGCCAGCAGTTACTCTGTACAGGGGAACACTGAAGCTTTCTTT. It codes for CASSYSVQGNTEAFF.

As DNA, the CDR3 is TGTGCCAGCAGTTCCGGGACAGGGTATAATCAGCCCCAGCATTTT. Residues: CASSSGTGYNQPQHF. V gene TRBV6-1 combines with J gene TRBJ1-5; TRBD1 aligns across 9 bases. Germline V lookup: CDR1 MNHNS, CDR2 SASEGT. The CDR3 is made up of 15 amino acids. With 5 bases clipped from V and 4 bases from J, the junction kept 6 bases outside the gene matches.

V and J are TRBV7-9 and TRBJ2-3; D is uncertain. Per germline, CDR1 SEHNR and CDR2 FQNEAQ (reference sequence). Trimming pared 2 bases from V and 3 bases from J, leaving 3 bases between. This CDR3 comprises 12 residues. The CDR3 region has the DNA TGTGCCAGCAGCTTACTGACAGATACGCAGTATTTT. Encoded protein: CASSLLTDTQYF.

The J gene is TRBJ1-2, the V gene TRBV5-4; D is perhaps TRBD1 (5 bases). The CDR3 is 13 amino acids. The V gene lost 4 bases and the J gene lost 5 bases, with 12 bases spanning the gap. Germline lookup yields CDR1 SGHNT and CDR2 YYREEE (reference sequence). CDR3 in DNA: TGTGCCAGCAGCAGTCGACAGATTTATGGCTACACCTTC. Translating it yields CASSSRQIYGYTF. The full variable domain, with the rest looked up from reference TRBV5-4 and TRBJ1-2, is ETGVTQSPTHLIKTRGQQVTLRCSSQSGHNTVSWYQQALGQGPQFIFQYYREEENGRGNFPPRFSGLQFPNYSSELNVNALELDDSALYLCASSSRQIYGYTFGSGTRLTVV.

The J gene is TRBJ1-5, the V gene TRBV19; a possible D gene is TRBD1 (5 bases). Between the trimmed V and J ends, which lost 2 bases and 9 bases, there was a span of 17 bases. The CDR3 spans 15 residues. Germline-derived CDR1 and CDR2 are LNHDA and SQIVND (reference sequence). CDR3 sequence (DNA): TGTGCCAGTAGTATATATTCCCAGGGCGGTGGGCCCCAGCATTTT. Translation gives CASSIYSQGGGPQHF.

This chain uses TRBV7-9 with TRBJ2-1; tentatively, D is TRBD1 (6 bases). This CDR3 contains 15 residues. Trimming stripped 5 bases from V and 7 bases from J, with 18 bases between. Germline-derived CDR1 and CDR2 are SEHNR and FQNEAQ (reference sequence). CDR3 region: CASSPAGTTGNEQFF. The CDR3 DNA reads TGTGCCAGCAGCCCCGCCGGGACAACAGGTAATGAGCAGTTCTTC.

The CDR3 region has the DNA TGTGCCAGCAGCTTAGCCCGGGGCACTGAAGCTTTCTTT. This gives the protein CASSLARGTEAFF. The chain uses TRBV11-2 and TRBJ1-1; unclear D gene. This CDR3 has 13 amino acids. V was cut by 1 base and J by 4 bases, with 7 bases left in between. The germline V gene encodes CDR1 SGHAT and CDR2 FQNNGV.

J is TRBJ2-1 and V is TRBV30; the match to TRBD1 covers 8 bases. The CDR3 extends over 13 amino acids. The junction had 8 bases not matched to a gene; V was cut back by 5 bases and J by 8 bases. CDR1 and CDR2 (germline): GTSNPN, SVGIG (reference sequence). CDR3: CAWSRGLIYEQFF. CDR3 sequence (DNA): TGTGCCTGGTCCAGGGGGCTTATCTATGAGCAGTTCTTC.

V usage is TRBV7-2 and J usage is TRBJ2-1; D gene ambiguous. Looked up from germline, CDR1 is SGHTA and CDR2 is FQGNSA. V was pared by 3 bases and J by 10 bases, with 7 bases between. The CDR3 covers 11 residues. CDR3 region: CASSFLGEQFF. CDR3 in DNA: TGTGCCAGCAGCTTTCTAGGCGAGCAGTTCTTC.

The rearrangement links TRBV5-4 to TRBJ2-3; 10 bases match TRBD1. The J segment lost 6 bases and the V segment lost 2 bases, leaving 9 bases of the junction unmatched. CDR1 SGHNT and CDR2 YYREEE come from the germline V gene (reference sequence). The CDR3 covers 16 residues. The CDR3 spells CASSFPPGQGRDTQYF. CDR3 DNA: TGTGCCAGCAGCTTCCCACCGGGACAGGGGAGGGATACGCAGTATTTT.

The chain links TRBV6-5 to TRBJ2-7; 7 bases fit TRBD1. CDR1 MNHEY and CDR2 SVGAGI come from the germline V gene. This CDR3 spans 14 amino acids. V dropped 3 bases and J dropped 4; count of bases not matched to a gene: 6. The CDR3 here is CASSYDREGYEQYF. CDR3 in DNA: TGTGCCAGCAGTTATGACAGGGAAGGGTACGAGCAGTACTTC.